This is a list of T cell receptor beta chains from one sample in a study of T cells after posttransplantation cyclophosphamide. Assay used: immunoSEQ multiplex PCR; TCRdb lists only in-frame clones, some missing. The data show approximately 22,000 clones, with approximately 87% seen just once and about 12% held by the top ten. The sample in question was PBMCs, obtained after allogeneic stem cell transplant with posttransplant cyclophosphamide. The origin of the receptors is a female patient younger than 45 who received an allogeneic stem cell transplant from an unrelated donor, was CMV-positive, and had no GVHD. Some T cells may possibly be graft donor cells. Both conserved end residues are part of each CDR3. The D gene is left open where the match is weak. Size is omitted from some rows. Given values are once, few, many or a class for expanded clones.

TRBD1	TRBJ2-7	once	TRBV7-3	CASSIGQAPYEQYF	TGTGCCAGCAGCATCGGACAGGCCCCCTACGAGCAGTACTTC
-	TRBJ1-5	few	TRBV6-1	CASHGQPQHF	TGTGCCAGCCACGGGCAGCCCCAGCATTTT
TRBD1	TRBJ1-4	-	TRBV6-6	CASGTGGHEKLFF	TGTGCCAGCGGGACAGGGGGTCATGAAAAACTGTTTTTT
TRBD1	TRBJ2-1	once	TRBV2	CASSEVGTGRFHEQFF	TGTGCCAGCAGTGAGGTGGGGACAGGGCGTTTCCATGAGCAGTTCTTC
TRBD2	TRBJ2-1	-	TRBV19	CASSIGGREQFF	TGTGCCAGTAGTATCGGGGGGAGGGAGCAGTTCTTC
-	TRBJ2-1	-	TRBV7-9	CASSLGTPRRTYNEQFF	TGTGCCAGCAGCCTAGGGACACCTCGCCGTACCTACAATGAGCAGTTCTTC
TRBD1	TRBJ2-1	-	TRBV7-9	CAGGWDRPYNEQFF	TGTGCCGGCGGATGGGACAGACCTTACAATGAGCAGTTCTTC
-	TRBJ1-4	-	TRBV6-5	CASSRLGNEKLFF	TGTGCCAGCAGTCGGTTGGGCAATGAAAAACTGTTTTTT
TRBD1	TRBJ2-5	-	TRBV4-2	CASSPLIQGAVIHF	TGTGCCAGCAGCCCGCTCATACAGGGGGCGGTGATCCACTTC
-	TRBJ1-1	-	TRBV15	CATSRGGDGDTEAFF	TGTGCCACCAGCAGAGGGGGGGACGGAGACACTGAAGCTTTCTTT
TRBD1	TRBJ1-6	-	TRBV5-1	CASSLEQGARSPLHF	TGCGCCAGCAGCTTGGAACAGGGGGCCCGATCACCCCTCCACTTT
TRBD2	TRBJ2-3	-	TRBV10-3	CAIRLAGGTDTQYF	TGTGCCATCAGGCTAGCGGGGGGCACAGATACGCAGTATTTT
-	TRBJ2-7	-	TRBV29-1	CSVEIGGGQETYEQYF	TGCAGCGTTGAGATCGGCGGGGGACAGGAGACCTACGAGCAGTACTTC
-	TRBJ1-4	-	TRBV7-9	CASSLGRSNEKLFF	TGTGCCAGCAGCTTAGGACGGAGTAATGAAAAACTGTTTTTT
-	TRBJ2-1	once	TRBV15	CATGESNNEQFF	TGTGCCACCGGAGAAAGCAACAATGAGCAGTTCTTC
TRBD2	TRBJ2-1	-	TRBV4-1	CASSQTGLAYNEQFF	TGCGCCAGCAGCCAAACGGGACTAGCGTACAATGAGCAGTTCTTC
-	TRBJ2-1	-	TRBV10-3	CAISVKGGSSYNEQFF	TGTGCCATCAGTGTTAAGGGGGGGAGCTCCTACAATGAGCAGTTCTTC
TRBD1	TRBJ2-5	-	TRBV5-6	CASSFARTGKETQYF	TGTGCCAGCAGCTTTGCCCGGACAGGGAAAGAGACCCAGTACTTC
TRBD2	TRBJ2-1	-	TRBV7-9	CASSLAGRANEQFF	TGTGCCAGCAGCCTCGCGGGGAGGGCTAATGAGCAGTTCTTC
TRBD2	TRBJ2-2	-	TRBV29-1	CSVAGWVGPSGGPFHTGELFF	TGCAGCGTTGCAGGTTGGGTAGGACCTAGCGGGGGACCATTCCACACCGGGGAGCTGTTTTTT
-	TRBJ2-2	-	TRBV18	CASSSRLPSTGELFF	TGTGCCAGCTCATCCCGGTTGCCGAGCACCGGGGAGCTGTTTTTT
-	TRBJ1-3	few	TRBV28	CASSLLEGSAGNTIYF	TGTGCCAGCAGTTTATTGGAGGGATCGGCTGGAAACACCATATATTTT
-	TRBJ2-6	-	TRBV2	CASSPRGGGANVLTF	TGTGCCAGCAGTCCCCGTGGCGGCGGGGCCAACGTCCTGACTTTC
TRBD2	TRBJ2-2	-	TRBV5-6	CASSFGLVKGELFF	TGTGCCAGCAGTTTCGGACTAGTCAAAGGGGAGCTGTTTTTT
TRBD2	TRBJ2-1	-	TRBV5-1	CASSSHSGTITYNEQFF	TGCGCCAGCAGCTCGCACTCCGGGACTATCACCTACAATGAGCAGTTCTTC
-	TRBJ1-1	-	TRBV7-9	CASSLIVFEAFF	TGTGCCAGCAGCTTAATTGTCTTTGAAGCTTTCTTT
-	TRBJ1-2	-	TRBV13	CASSSPIVQGWDGYTF	TGTGCCAGCAGCTCCCCAATAGTTCAGGGGTGGGATGGCTACACCTTC
-	TRBJ1-6	-	TRBV4-2	CASSQDPNDREALGSPLHF	TGTGCCAGCAGCCAAGATCCCAATGACCGGGAGGCCCTGGGTTCACCCCTCCACTTT
TRBD1	TRBJ2-2	once	TRBV2	CASSDPSVREYDDRDTGELFF	TGTGCCAGCAGTGATCCGAGTGTTAGGGAGTATGACGACAGGGACACCGGGGAGCTGTTTTTT
TRBD1	TRBJ1-1	-	TRBV30	CAWNGDRGNSEAFF	TGTGCCTGGAATGGGGACAGGGGAAATTCTGAAGCTTTCTTT
-	TRBJ2-2	-	TRBV11-2	CASSLMQGTGELFF	TGTGCCAGCAGCTTAATGCAGGGGACCGGGGAGCTGTTTTTT
TRBD1	TRBJ2-1	-	TRBV7-9	CASSPWTGGYNEQFF	TGTGCCAGCAGCCCATGGACAGGGGGGTACAATGAGCAGTTCTTC